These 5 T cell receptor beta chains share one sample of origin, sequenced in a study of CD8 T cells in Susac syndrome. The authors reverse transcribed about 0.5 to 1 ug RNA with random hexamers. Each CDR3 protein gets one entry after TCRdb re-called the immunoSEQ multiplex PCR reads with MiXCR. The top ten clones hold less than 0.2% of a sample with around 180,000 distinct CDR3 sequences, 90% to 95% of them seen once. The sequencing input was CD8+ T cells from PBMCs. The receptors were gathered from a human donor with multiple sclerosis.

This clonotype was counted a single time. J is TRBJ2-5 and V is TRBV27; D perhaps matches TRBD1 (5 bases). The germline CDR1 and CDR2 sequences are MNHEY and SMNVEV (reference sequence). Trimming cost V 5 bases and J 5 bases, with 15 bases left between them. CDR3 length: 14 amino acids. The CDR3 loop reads CASSVRDSRETQYF. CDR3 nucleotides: TGTGCCAGCAGTGTCCGAGACAGTCGGGAGACCCAGTACTTC.

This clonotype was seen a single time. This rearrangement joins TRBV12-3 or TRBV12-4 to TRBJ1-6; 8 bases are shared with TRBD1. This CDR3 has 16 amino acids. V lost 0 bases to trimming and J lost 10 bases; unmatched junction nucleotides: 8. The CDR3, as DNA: TGTGCCAGCAGTTTAGCGGGAACAGGGGGTAGATCACCCCTCCACTTT. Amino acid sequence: CASSLAGTGGRSPLHF.

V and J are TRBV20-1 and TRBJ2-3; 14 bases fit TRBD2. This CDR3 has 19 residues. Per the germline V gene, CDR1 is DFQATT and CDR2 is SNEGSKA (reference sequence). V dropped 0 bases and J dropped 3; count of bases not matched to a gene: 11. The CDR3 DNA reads TGCAGTGCTAGAGATCCCGGGACTAGCGGGAGTAGGCGGACAGATACGCAGTATTTT. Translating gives CSARDPGTSGSRRTDTQYF.

CDR3 sequence: CASSPRLDSPLHF. Here the CDR3 DNA reads TGTGCCAGCAGCCCCCGACTGGATTCACCCCTCCACTTT. The rearrangement joins TRBV7-9 to TRBJ1-6; D is unresolved. The CDR3 sequence is 13 residues long. Between the trimmed V and J ends, which lost 5 bases and 8 bases, there was a span of 10 bases. Germline CDR1 SEHNR, CDR2 FQNEAQ (reference sequence).

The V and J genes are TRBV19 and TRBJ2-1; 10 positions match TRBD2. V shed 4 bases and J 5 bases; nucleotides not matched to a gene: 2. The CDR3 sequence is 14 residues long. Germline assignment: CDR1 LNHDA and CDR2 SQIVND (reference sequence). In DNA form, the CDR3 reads TGTGCCAGTAGTACTAGCGGGAGTGACAATGAGCAGTTCTTC. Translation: CASSTSGSDNEQFF.